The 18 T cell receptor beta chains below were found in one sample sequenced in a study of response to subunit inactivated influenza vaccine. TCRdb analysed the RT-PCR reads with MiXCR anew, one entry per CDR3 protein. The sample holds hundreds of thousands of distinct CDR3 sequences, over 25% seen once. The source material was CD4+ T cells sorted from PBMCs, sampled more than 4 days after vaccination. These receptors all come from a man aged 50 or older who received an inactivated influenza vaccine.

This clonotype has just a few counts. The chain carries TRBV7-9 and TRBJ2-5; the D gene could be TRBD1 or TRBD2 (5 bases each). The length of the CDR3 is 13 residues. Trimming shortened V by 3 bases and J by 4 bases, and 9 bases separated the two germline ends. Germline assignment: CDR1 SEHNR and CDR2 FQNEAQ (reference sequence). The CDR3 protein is CASSFKGTETQYF. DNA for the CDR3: TGTGCCAGCAGCTTTAAGGGGACAGAGACCCAGTACTTC.

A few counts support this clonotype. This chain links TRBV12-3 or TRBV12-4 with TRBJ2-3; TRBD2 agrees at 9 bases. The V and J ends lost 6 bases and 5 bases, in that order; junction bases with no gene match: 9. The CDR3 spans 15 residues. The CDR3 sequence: CASRNLAGAIDTQYF. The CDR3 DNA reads TGTGCCAGCAGAAACTTAGCGGGAGCTATAGATACGCAGTATTTT.

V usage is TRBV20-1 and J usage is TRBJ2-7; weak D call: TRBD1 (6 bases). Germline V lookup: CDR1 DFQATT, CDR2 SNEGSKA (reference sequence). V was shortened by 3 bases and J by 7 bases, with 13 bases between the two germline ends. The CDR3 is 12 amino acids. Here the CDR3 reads CSASRRDKEQYF. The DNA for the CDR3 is TGCAGTGCTAGTCGAAGGGACAAGGAGCAGTACTTC.

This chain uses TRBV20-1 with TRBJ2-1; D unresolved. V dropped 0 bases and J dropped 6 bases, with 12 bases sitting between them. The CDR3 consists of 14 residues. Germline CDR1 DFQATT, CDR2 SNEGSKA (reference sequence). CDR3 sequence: CSARDPALGNEQFF. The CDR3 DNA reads TGCAGTGCTAGAGATCCAGCGTTGGGCAATGAGCAGTTCTTC.

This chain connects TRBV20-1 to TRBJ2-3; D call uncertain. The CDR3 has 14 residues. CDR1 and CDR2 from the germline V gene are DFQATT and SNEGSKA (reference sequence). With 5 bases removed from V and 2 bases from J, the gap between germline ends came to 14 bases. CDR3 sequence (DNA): TGCAGTGCTTCCGATACCAGTACCACAGATACGCAGTATTTT. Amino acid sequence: CSASDTSTTDTQYF.

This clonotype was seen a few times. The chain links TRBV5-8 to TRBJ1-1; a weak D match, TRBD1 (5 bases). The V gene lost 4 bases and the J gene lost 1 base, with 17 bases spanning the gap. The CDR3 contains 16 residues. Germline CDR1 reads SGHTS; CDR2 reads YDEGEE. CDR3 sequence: CASSPGTGRGNTEAFF. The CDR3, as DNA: TGTGCCAGCAGCCCCGGGACTGGACGGGGGAACACTGAAGCTTTCTTT.

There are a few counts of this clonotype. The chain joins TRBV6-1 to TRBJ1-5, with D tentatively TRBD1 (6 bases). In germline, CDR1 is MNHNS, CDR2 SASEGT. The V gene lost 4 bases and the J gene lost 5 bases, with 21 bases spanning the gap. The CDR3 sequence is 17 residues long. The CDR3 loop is CASSGPGQRIAHQPQHF. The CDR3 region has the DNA TGTGCCAGCAGTGGCCCGGGACAAAGAATTGCACATCAGCCCCAGCATTTT.

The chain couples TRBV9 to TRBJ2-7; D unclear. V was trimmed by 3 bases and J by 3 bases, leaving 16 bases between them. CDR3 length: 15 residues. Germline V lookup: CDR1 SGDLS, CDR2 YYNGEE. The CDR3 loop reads CASSEGFGAFYEQYF. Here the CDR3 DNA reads TGTGCCAGCAGCGAGGGCTTCGGAGCGTTCTACGAGCAGTACTTC.

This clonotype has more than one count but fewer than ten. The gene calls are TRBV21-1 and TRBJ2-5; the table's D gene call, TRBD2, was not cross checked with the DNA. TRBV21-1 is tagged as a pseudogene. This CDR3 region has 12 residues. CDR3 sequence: CASKGRWETQYF. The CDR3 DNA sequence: TGTGCCAGCAAGGGCAGATGGGAGACCCAGTACTTC.

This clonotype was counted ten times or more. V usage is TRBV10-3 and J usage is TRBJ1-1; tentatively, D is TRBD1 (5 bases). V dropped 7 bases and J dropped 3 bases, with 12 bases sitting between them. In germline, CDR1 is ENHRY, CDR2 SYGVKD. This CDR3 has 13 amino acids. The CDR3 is CAIIGDGYTEAFF. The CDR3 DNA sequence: TGTGCCATCATCGGGGACGGGTACACTGAAGCTTTCTTT.

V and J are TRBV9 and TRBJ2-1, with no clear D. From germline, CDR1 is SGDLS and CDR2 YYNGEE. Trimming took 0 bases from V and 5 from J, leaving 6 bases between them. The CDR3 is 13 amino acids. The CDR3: CASSVGHNNEQFF. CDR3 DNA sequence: TGTGCCAGCAGCGTAGGACACAACAATGAGCAGTTCTTC.

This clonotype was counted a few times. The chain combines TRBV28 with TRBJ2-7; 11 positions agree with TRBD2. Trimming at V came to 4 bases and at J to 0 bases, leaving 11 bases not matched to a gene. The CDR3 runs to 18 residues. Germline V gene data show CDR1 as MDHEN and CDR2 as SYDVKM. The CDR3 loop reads CASSYAGTSGVPSYEQYF. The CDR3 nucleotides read TGTGCCAGCAGTTATGCGGGGACTAGCGGAGTCCCCTCCTACGAGCAGTACTTC.

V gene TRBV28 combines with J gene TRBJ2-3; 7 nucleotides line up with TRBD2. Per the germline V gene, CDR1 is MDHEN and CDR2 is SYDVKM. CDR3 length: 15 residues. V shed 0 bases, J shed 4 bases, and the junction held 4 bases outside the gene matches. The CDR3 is CASSLWTSPSDTQYF. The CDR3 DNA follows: TGTGCCAGCAGTTTATGGACTAGCCCTTCAGATACGCAGTATTTT.

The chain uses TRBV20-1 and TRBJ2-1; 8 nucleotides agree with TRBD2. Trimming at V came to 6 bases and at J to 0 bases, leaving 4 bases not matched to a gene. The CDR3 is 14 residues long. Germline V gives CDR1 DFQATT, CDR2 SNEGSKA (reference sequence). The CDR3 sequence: CSAQRGSSYNEQFF. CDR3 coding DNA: TGCAGTGCCCAGCGGGGGAGCTCCTACAATGAGCAGTTCTTC.

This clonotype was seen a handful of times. This chain's CDR3 is CAISSTDNTEAFF. The CDR3 coding sequence is TGTGCCATCAGTTCGACAGACAACACTGAAGCTTTCTTT. The J gene is TRBJ1-1, the V gene TRBV10-3, with D tentatively TRBD1 (5 bases). Trimming pared 5 bases from V and 2 bases from J, leaving 9 bases between. Germline loops: CDR1 ENHRY, CDR2 SYGVKD. The CDR3 covers 13 residues.

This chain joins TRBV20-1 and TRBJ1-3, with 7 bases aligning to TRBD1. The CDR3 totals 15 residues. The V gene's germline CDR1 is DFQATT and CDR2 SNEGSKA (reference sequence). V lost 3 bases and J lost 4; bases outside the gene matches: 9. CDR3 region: CSASRQGEPGNTIYF. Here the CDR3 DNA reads TGCAGTGCTAGTAGACAGGGAGAGCCCGGAAACACCATATATTTT.

The CDR3 region has the DNA TGCAGTGCTAGCCGGACAGTCCAAGAGACCCAGTACTTC. Translation gives CSASRTVQETQYF. J is TRBJ2-5 and V is TRBV20-1; TRBD1 might be the D (6 bases). CDR3 length equals 13 residues. The ends were cut back, 3 bases at V and 1 base at J, with 9 bases in the middle. CDR1 DFQATT and CDR2 SNEGSKA come from the germline V gene (reference sequence).

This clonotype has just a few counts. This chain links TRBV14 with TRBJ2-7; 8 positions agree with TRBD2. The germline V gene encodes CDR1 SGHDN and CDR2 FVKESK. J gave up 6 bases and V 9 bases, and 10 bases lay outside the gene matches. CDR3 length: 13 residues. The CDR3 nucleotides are TGTGCCAGTAGAAGCGGGAGTTATCGCGAGCAGTACTTC. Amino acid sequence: CASRSGSYREQYF. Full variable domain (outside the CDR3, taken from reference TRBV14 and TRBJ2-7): EAGVTQFPSHSVIEKGQTVTLRCDPISGHDNLYWYRRVMGKEIKFLLHFVKESKQDESGMPNNRFLAERTGGTYSTLKVQPAELEDSGVYFCASRSGSYREQYFGPGTRLTVT.